This entry lists 10 T cell receptor beta chains sequenced from one sample in a study of T cell clonality in common variable immunodeficiency. Data came from immunoSEQ multiplex PCR; TCRdb stores just in-frame clones and leaves some out. The data show about 81,000 clones, none appearing only once, with approximately 0.8% held by the ten largest. Specimen: peripheral blood mononuclear cells. The origin of the receptors is a person between 18 and 75 years old in good health.

The table lists this clone with many counts. The read ends 3 residues early relative to the CDR3; the germline J gene fills the gap. This sequence joins TRBV20-1 and TRBJ1-1; D gene unclear. Germline loops: CDR1 DFQATT, CDR2 SNEGSKA (reference sequence). V gave up 6 bases and J gave up 4 bases, with 18 bases separating them. The CDR3 is 14 amino acids. The CDR3 DNA, read in part, is TGCAGTGCCAACCCGCGGGCGGGTAGCACTGAA. It translates to CSANPRAGSTE. The CDR3 as a whole reads CSANPRAGSTEAFF.

Many counts were recorded for this clone. The CDR3 end falls 3 residues outside the read, so it is completed with the germline J gene. The chain carries TRBV12-5 and TRBJ2-7; D might be TRBD1 (7 bases). The ends were cut back, 4 bases at V and 1 base at J, with 11 bases in the middle. The CDR3 sequence is 14 residues long. Germline-derived CDR1 and CDR2 are LGHNT and FRNRAP. The CDR3 reads CASGSGDRSYEQYF. CDR3 DNA (partial): TGTGCTAGTGGTTCGGGGGACAGATCCTACGAG.

This clone occurred many times. CDR3 loop: CASSLEGQWGETQYF. The DNA read from the CDR3 is TGCGCCAGCAGCTTGGAAGGACAGTGGGGGGAGACC. The V gene is TRBV5-1, the J gene TRBJ2-5, with TRBD1 as a possible D gene (6 bases). The read ends 3 residues shy of where the CDR3 ends; the end is completed using the germline J gene. Trimming cost V 0 bases and J 5 bases, with 14 bases left between them. The germline CDR1 and CDR2 sequences are SGHRS and YFSETQ. The CDR3 is made up of 15 amino acids.

This clone was detected many times. The sequence runs out 3 residues before the end of the CDR3; the remainder is reconstructed from the germline J gene. V gene TRBV7-1 combines with J gene TRBJ2-5, with 15 bases lining up with TRBD2. TRBV7-1 falls under the ORF class, with uncertain function. The V gene end was trimmed by 3 bases and the J gene end by 5 bases; junction bases not matched to a gene: 16. The CDR3 runs 20 residues. This CDR3 is CASSSKQPGLAGGPEETQYF. The DNA read from the CDR3 is TGTGCCAGCAGCTCCAAGCAACCCGGACTAGCGGGAGGGCCAGAGGAGACC.

This clone was seen repeatedly, ten times or more. CDR3 bases read: TGCAGCGTTGGAAGGACAGGGGGTGAGACC. Translating it yields CSVGRTGGET. The entire CDR3 reads CSVGRTGGETQYF. The V and J genes are TRBV29-1 and TRBJ2-5, with 10 bases fitting TRBD1. The missing CDR3 end, 3 residues past where the read stops, is filled in from the germline J gene. From germline, CDR1 is SQVTM and CDR2 ANQGSEA. The CDR3 has 13 amino acids. Trimming cost V 4 bases and J 5 bases; bases outside gene matches: 4.

At least ten counts were recorded for this clone. The read is 3 residues too short to cover the CDR3 end, so that end is filled in from the germline J gene. The chain uses TRBV19 and TRBJ2-7; TRBD2 is a possible D gene (5 bases). The CDR3 consists of 13 residues. Per the germline V gene, CDR1 is LNHDA and CDR2 is SQIVND (reference sequence). With 10 bases removed from V and 5 bases from J, the gap between germline ends came to 18 bases. The CDR3 loop is CATSIRGHDEQYF. The part of the CDR3 DNA that was read is TGTGCCACCAGCATTAGAGGGCACGACGAG.

This clone was counted ten times or more. The read is 3 residues too short to cover the CDR3 end, so that end is filled in from the germline J gene. This chain connects TRBV5-1 to TRBJ2-2, with 7 bases identical to TRBD1. The CDR3 covers 15 residues. Per germline, CDR1 SGHRS and CDR2 YFSETQ. Trimming at V came to 4 bases and at J to 0 bases, leaving 3 bases not matched to a gene. Partial CDR3 DNA: TGCGCCAGCAGCCTGACAGGGACGAACACCGGGGAG. Translation: CASSLTGTNTGE. The entire CDR3 sequence reads CASSLTGTNTGELFF.

This clone was detected many times. The read halts 3 residues ahead of the CDR3 end, with the missing end drawn from the germline J gene. The rearrangement joins TRBV19 to TRBJ2-5; 10 nucleotides line up with TRBD2. V was pared by 8 bases and J by 5 bases, with 11 bases of the junction left unmatched. This CDR3 contains 15 residues. CDR1 LNHDA and CDR2 SQIVND come from the germline V gene (reference sequence). The CDR3 region is CASQSASGSYETQYF. CDR3 DNA, as far as it was read: TGTGCCAGTCAATCCGCTAGCGGGAGTTATGAGACC.

This clone was seen ten or more times. The read falls 3 residues short of the CDR3 end, and the missing part is taken from the germline J gene. V usage is TRBV4-1 and J usage is TRBJ1-2, with D perhaps matching TRBD1 (6 bases). The V and J ends lost 2 bases and 2 bases respectively, with 12 bases between them. The length of the CDR3 is 15 residues. The V gene's germline CDR1 is MGHRA and CDR2 YSYEKL. The CDR3 protein is CASSQPAQGNYGYTF. The CDR3 DNA, read in part, is TGCGCCAGCAGCCAACCGGCACAGGGCAACTATGGC.

For this clone: From the germline J gene comes the end of the CDR3, since the read stops 3 residues before it. The V gene is TRBV11-1, the J gene TRBJ2-1, with a possible D match to TRBD1 (6 bases). V lost 7 bases to trimming and J lost 5 bases, with 15 bases between them. Germline lookup yields CDR1 SGHAT and CDR2 FQDESV (reference sequence). This CDR3 has 14 amino acids. The CDR3 reads CASTSDRTNNEQFF. Incomplete CDR3 DNA: TGTGCCAGCACCTCGGACAGAACTAACAATGAG.